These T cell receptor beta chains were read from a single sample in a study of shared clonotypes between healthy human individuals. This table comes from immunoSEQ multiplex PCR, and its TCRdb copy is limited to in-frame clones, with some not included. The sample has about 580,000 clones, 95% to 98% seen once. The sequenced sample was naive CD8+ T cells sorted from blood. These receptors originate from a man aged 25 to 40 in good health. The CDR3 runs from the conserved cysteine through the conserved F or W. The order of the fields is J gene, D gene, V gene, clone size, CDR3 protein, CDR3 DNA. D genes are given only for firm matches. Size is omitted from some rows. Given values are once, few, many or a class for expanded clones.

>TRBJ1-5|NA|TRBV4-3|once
CASSQDYRGNQPQHF
TGCGCCAGCAGCCAAGATTACAGGGGCAATCAGCCCCAGCATTTT
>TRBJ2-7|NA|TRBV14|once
CASSQPRVEHEQYF
TGTGCCAGCAGCCAACCCAGGGTCGAACACGAGCAGTACTTC
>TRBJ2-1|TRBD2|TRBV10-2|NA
CASLILAGTYNEQFF
TGCGCCAGCCTTATACTAGCGGGAACTTACAATGAGCAGTTCTTC
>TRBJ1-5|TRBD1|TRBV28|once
CASSDIQGNQPQHF
TGTGCCAGCAGCGACATACAGGGGAATCAGCCCCAGCATTTT
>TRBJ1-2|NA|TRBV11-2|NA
CASSLFPDSSFNYGYTF
TGTGCCAGCAGCTTATTCCCAGACAGTTCCTTTAACTATGGCTACACCTTC
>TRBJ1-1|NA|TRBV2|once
CASSETAELTNTEAFF
TGTGCCAGCAGTGAGACGGCAGAGCTTACGAACACTGAAGCTTTCTTT
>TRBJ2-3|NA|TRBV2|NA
CASGGLRDTQYF
TGTGCCAGCGGGGGTCTCAGGGATACGCAGTATTTT
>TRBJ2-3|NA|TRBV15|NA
CATSRVDTGLDGSTDTQYF
TGTGCCACCAGCAGAGTTGATACCGGGTTAGACGGTAGCACAGATACGCAGTATTTT
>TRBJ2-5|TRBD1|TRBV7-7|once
CASSLRTGDLRETQYF
TGTGCTAGCAGCTTAAGGACAGGTGATCTCCGGGAGACCCAGTACTTC
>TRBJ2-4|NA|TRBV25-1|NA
CASSLRLGIQYF
TGTGCCAGCAGTCTTCGGTTAGGCATTCAGTACTTC
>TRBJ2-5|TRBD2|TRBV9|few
CASSATGTSGRIQETQYF
TGTGCCAGCAGCGCTACCGGGACTAGCGGGAGGATCCAAGAGACCCAGTACTTC
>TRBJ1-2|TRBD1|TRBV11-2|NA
CASSATTGGGYGYTF
TGTGCCAGCAGCGCAACGACAGGGGGTGGCTATGGCTACACCTTC
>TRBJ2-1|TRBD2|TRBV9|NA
CASSVDGGGSYNEQFF
TGTGCCAGCAGCGTAGATGGGGGAGGGTCCTACAATGAGCAGTTCTTC
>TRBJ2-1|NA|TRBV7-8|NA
CASSLEAGVSSYNEQFF
TGTGCCAGCAGCTTAGAGGCTGGGGTTAGCTCCTACAATGAGCAGTTCTTC
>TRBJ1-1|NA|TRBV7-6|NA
CASISTDITTEAFF
TGTGCCAGCATCTCAACGGACATAACCACTGAAGCTTTCTTT
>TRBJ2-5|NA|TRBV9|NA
CASSVDGRFETQYF
TGTGCCAGCAGCGTAGACGGCAGGTTTGAGACCCAGTACTTC
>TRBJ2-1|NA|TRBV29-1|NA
CSVEVRGREWFF
TGCAGCGTTGAGGTCCGTGGGCGCGAGTGGTTCTTC
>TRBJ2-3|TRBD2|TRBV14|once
CASSQSTRENLWAGGRDTQYF
TGTGCCAGCAGCCAATCCACCCGGGAAAACCTATGGGCGGGAGGGCGAGATACGCAGTATTTT
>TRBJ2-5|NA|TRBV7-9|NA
CASSALDIRQETQYF
TGTGCCAGCAGCGCGCTAGATATCCGGCAAGAGACCCAGTACTTC
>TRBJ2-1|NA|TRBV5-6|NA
CADTSDGKTGDREQFF
TGTGCAGACACCAGTGATGGCAAGACCGGGGATCGAGAGCAGTTCTTC
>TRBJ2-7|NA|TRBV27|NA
CASSVDGSYEQYF
TGTGCCAGCAGTGTGGACGGATCCTACGAGCAGTACTTC
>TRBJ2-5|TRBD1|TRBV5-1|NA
CASSLSSRGLETQYF
TGCGCCAGCAGCCTAAGTTCAAGGGGGCTTGAGACCCAGTACTTC
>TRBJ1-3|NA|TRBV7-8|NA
CASSLTGAGGNTIYF
TGTGCCAGCAGCTTAACAGGAGCGGGGGGAAACACCATATATTTT
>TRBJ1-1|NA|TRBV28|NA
CASSRGHTNTEAFF
TGTGCCAGCAGTCGTGGACATACGAACACTGAAGCTTTCTTT
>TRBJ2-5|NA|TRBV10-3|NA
CAISERQGSVAQETQYF
TGTGCCATCAGTGAGAGGCAGGGGTCTGTGGCTCAAGAGACCCAGTACTTC
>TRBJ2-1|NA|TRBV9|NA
CASSVAPAIYNEQFF
TGTGCCAGCAGCGTAGCTCCAGCGATATACAATGAGCAGTTCTTC
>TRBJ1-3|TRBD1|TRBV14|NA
CASGTGRYSGNTIYF
TGTGCCAGCGGGACAGGGCGATACTCTGGAAACACCATATATTTT
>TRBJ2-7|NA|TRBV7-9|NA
CASRSQGLAYEQYF
TGTGCCAGCAGGAGCCAGGGGTTAGCCTACGAGCAGTACTTC
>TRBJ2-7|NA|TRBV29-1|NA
CSVVVSTGSEVREQYF
TGCAGCGTTGTTGTGTCGACAGGTTCGGAAGTACGTGAGCAGTACTTC
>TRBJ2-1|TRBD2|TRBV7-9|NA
CAGIGLAGNNEQFF
TGTGCCGGGATAGGACTAGCGGGAAACAATGAGCAGTTCTTC
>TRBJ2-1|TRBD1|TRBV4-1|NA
CASSQGMGQGSNEQFF
TGCGCCAGCAGCCAAGGAATGGGACAGGGGTCCAATGAGCAGTTCTTC
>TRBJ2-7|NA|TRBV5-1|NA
CASSLAGAGRAYEQYF
TGCGCCAGCAGCTTGGCCGGGGCAGGGCGAGCCTACGAGCAGTACTTC
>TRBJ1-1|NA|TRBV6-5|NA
CASSYLGRANTEAFF
TGTGCCAGCAGTTACCTAGGCAGGGCGAACACTGAAGCTTTCTTT
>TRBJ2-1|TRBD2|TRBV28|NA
CASSKSGSLSYNEQFF
TGTGCCAGCAGCAAGAGCGGGAGTCTCTCCTACAATGAGCAGTTCTTC
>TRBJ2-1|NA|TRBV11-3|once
CASSLVGGSPYNEQFF
TGTGCCAGCAGCTTAGTTGGCGGAAGTCCCTACAATGAGCAGTTCTTC
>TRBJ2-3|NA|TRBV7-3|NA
CANSLYGSAADTQYF
TGTGCCAACAGCTTATACGGGAGTGCCGCAGATACGCAGTATTTT
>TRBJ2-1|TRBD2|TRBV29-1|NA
CSVHLAGGGNEQFF
TGCAGCGTCCACTTAGCGGGAGGGGGCAATGAGCAGTTCTTC
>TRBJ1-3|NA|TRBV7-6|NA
CASSLRGSGNTIYF
TGTGCCAGCAGCTTACGGGGCTCTGGAAACACCATATATTTT
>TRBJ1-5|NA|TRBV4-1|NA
CASSQTGVHNQPQHF
TGCGCCAGCAGCCAAACCGGGGTTCACAATCAGCCCCAGCATTTT
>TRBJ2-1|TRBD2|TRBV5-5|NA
CASSSIITSDGGNEQFF
TGTGCCAGCAGCTCGATAATTACTAGCGATGGGGGGAATGAGCAGTTCTTC
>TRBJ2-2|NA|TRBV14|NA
CASSQGSTDWGGELFF
TGTGCCAGCAGCCAAGGGTCAACTGATTGGGGCGGGGAGCTGTTTTTT
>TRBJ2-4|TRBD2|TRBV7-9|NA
CASSPSGSAKNIQYF
TGTGCCAGCAGCCCTAGCGGGTCAGCCAAAAACATTCAGTACTTC
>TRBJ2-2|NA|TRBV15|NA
CATSSAPTGTNTGELFF
TGTGCCACCAGCTCGGCACCTACAGGGACGAACACCGGGGAGCTGTTTTTT
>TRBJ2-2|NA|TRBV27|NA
CASMPGSGTGELFF
TGTGCCAGCATGCCAGGGAGTGGCACCGGGGAGCTGTTTTTT
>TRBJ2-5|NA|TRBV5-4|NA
CASSPTSPKETQYF
TGTGCCAGCAGCCCCACTAGCCCGAAGGAGACCCAGTACTTC
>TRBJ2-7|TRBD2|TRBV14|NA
CASSLLAGAGEQYF
TGTGCCAGCAGCTTGTTAGCGGGAGCGGGGGAGCAGTACTTC
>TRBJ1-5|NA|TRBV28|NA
CASSWQISNQPQHF
TGTGCCAGCAGTTGGCAGATTAGCAATCAGCCCCAGCATTTT
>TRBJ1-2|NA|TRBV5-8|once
CASSLQGPYGYTF
TGTGCCAGCAGCTTACAGGGACCCTATGGCTACACCTTC
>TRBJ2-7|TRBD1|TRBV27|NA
CASSLSWDRVNEQYF
TGTGCCAGCAGTTTATCTTGGGACAGGGTAAACGAGCAGTACTTC
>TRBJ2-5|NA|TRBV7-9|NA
CASSSSMVRETQYF
TGTGCCAGCAGCTCATCTATGGTTCGGGAGACCCAGTACTTC
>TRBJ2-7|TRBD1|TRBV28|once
CASCWTGVHEQYF
TGTGCCAGTTGCTGGACAGGGGTTCACGAGCAGTACTTC
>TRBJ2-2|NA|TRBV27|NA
CASSPDRSRWDTGELFF
TGTGCCAGCAGTCCCGATAGGAGCCGATGGGACACCGGGGAGCTGTTTTTT
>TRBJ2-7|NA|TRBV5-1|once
CASSFVPVTETYEQYF
TGCGCCAGCAGCTTTGTCCCCGTCACCGAGACCTACGAGCAGTACTTC
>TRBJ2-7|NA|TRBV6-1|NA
CASRAGTESYEQYF
TGTGCCAGCAGAGCCGGGACCGAGTCCTACGAGCAGTACTTC
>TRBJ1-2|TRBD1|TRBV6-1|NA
CASSEKIDRGLLYGYTF
TGTGCCAGCAGTGAAAAAATCGACAGGGGGCTGCTGTATGGCTACACCTTC
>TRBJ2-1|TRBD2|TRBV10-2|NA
CASRRSGSRDNEQFF
TGCGCCAGCAGAAGGAGCGGGAGTCGTGACAATGAGCAGTTCTTC
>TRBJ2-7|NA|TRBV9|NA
CASSVGGEAPYEQYF
TGTGCCAGCAGCGTAGGGGGGGAGGCCCCCTACGAGCAGTACTTC